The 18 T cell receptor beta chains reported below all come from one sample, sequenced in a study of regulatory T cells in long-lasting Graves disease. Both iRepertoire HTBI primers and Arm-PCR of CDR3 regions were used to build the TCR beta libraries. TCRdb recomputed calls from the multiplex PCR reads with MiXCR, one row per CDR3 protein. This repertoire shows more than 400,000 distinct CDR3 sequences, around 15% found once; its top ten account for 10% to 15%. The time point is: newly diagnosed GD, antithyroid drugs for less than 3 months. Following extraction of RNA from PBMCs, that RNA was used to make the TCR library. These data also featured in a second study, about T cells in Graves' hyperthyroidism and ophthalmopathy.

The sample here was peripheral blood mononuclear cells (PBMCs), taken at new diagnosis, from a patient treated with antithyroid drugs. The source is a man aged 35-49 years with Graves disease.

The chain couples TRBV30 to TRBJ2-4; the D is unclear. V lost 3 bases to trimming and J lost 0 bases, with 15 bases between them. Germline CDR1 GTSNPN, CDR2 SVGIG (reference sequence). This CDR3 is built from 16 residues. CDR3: CAWRSRQRLAKNIQYF. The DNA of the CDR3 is TGTGCCTGGAGGTCTCGGCAGCGCTTAGCCAAAAACATTCAGTACTTC.

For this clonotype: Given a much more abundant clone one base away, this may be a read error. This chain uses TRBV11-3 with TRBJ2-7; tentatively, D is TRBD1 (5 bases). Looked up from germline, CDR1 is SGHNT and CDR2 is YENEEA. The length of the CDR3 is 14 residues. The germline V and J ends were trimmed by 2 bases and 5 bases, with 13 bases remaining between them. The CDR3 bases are TGTGCCAGCAGCTTATCCGGACAAAACCACGAGCAGTACTTC. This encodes CASSLSGQNHEQYF.

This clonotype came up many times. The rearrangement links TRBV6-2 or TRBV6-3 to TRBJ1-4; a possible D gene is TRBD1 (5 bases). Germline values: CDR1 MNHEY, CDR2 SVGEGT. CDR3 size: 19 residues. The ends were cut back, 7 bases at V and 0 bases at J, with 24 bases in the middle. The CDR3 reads CASIREIWVGAATNEKLFF. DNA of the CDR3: TGTGCCAGCATCCGGGAGATTTGGGTAGGGGCCGCAACTAATGAAAAACTGTTTTTT.

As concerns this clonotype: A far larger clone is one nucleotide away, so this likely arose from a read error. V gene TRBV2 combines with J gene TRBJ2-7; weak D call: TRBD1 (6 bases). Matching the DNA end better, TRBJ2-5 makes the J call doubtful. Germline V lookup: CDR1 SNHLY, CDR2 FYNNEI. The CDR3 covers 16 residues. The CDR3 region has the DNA TGTGCCAGCAGGAACTGGGGGCAGGGTGGTGTAGAGACCCAGTACTTC. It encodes CASRNWGQGGVETQYF.

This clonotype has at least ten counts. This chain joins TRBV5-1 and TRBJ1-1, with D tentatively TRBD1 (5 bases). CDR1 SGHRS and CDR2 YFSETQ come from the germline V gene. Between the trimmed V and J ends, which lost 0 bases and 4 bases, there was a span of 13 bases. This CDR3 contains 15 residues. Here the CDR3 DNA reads TGCGCCAGCAGCTTGGTTGGGGGGGTGGGCACTGAAGCTTTCTTT. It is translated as CASSLVGGVGTEAFF.

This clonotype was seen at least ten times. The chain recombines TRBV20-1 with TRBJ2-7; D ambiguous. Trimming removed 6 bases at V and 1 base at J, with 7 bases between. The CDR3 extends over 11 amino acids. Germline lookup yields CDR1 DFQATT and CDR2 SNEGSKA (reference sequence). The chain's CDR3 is CSAWRSYEQYF. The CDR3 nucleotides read TGCAGTGCCTGGCGATCCTACGAGCAGTACTTC.

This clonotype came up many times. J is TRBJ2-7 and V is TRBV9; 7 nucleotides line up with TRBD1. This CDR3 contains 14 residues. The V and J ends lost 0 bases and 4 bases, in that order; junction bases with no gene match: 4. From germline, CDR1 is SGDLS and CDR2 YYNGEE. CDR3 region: CASSVEGTAYEQYF. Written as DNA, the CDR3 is TGTGCCAGCAGCGTAGAAGGGACAGCTTACGAGCAGTACTTC.

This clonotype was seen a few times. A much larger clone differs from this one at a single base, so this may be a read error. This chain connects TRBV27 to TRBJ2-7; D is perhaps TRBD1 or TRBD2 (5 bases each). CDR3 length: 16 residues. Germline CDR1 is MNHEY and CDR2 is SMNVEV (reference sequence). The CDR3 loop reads CASGLSRGEVSYEQYF. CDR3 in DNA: TGTGCCAGCGGTTTATCTCGAGGGGAAGTATCCTACGAGCAGTACTTC.

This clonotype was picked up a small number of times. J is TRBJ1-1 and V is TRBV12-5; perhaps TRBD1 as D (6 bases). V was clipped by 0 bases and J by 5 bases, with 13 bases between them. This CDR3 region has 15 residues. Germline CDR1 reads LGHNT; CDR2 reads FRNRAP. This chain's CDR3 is CASGLVISGDTEAFF. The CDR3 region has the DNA TGTGCTAGTGGTTTGGTAATTTCAGGGGATACTGAAGCTTTCTTT.

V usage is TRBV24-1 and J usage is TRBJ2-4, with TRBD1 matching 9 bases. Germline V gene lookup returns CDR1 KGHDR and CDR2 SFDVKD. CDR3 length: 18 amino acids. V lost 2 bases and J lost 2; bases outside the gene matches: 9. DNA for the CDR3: TGTGCCACCAGTGATTCCCCCGGGACAGGGTCTACCAAAAACATTCAGTACTTC. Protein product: CATSDSPGTGSTKNIQYF.

This chain's CDR3 is CATRLGSYNEQFF. DNA of the CDR3: TGTGCCACCAGGTTAGGCTCCTACAATGAGCAGTTCTTC. V is TRBV12-3 or TRBV12-4 and J is TRBJ2-1; D call uncertain. The CDR3 spans 13 residues. Trimming left V 10 bases short and J 0 bases short, with 10 bases between.

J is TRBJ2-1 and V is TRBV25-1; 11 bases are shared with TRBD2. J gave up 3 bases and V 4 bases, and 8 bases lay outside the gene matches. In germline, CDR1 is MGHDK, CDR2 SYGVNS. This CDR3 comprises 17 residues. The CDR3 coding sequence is TGTGCCAGCAGTGGTTTACCGGGACTAGCGGTCTACAATGAGCAGTTCTTC. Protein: CASSGLPGLAVYNEQFF.

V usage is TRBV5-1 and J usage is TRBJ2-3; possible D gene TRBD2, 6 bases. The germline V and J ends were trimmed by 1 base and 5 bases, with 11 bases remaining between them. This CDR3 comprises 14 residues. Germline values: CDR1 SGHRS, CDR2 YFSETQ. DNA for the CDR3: TGCGCCAGCAGCTTGTTTCAGGGAGGAGATACGCAGTATTTT. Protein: CASSLFQGGDTQYF.

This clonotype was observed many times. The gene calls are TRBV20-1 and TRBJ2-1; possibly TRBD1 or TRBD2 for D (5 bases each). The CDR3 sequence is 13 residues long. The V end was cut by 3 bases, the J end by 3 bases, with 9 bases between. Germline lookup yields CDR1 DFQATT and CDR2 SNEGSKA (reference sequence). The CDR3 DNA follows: TGCAGTGCTAGGAGGGACCACTACAATGAGCAGTTCTTC. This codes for CSARRDHYNEQFF.

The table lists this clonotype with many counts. The CDR3 bases are TGTGCCAGCAGCGGCGGGACTAGCGGGAGGCCCACAGATACGCAGTATTTT. This sequence encodes CASSGGTSGRPTDTQYF. This chain uses TRBV7-3 with TRBJ2-3, with TRBD2 matching 15 bases. This CDR3 comprises 17 residues. The germline V gene has CDR1 SGHTA and CDR2 FQGTGA. The V and J ends lost 5 bases and 2 bases, in that order; junction bases with no gene match: 5.

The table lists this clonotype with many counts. The CDR3 region has the DNA TGTGCCAGCAGCGTTGACGCGCTCGTCGTGGGTGTGTTGGACGAGCAGTACTTC. Its translation is CASSVDALVVGVLDEQYF. This chain links TRBV9 with TRBJ2-7; no clear D gene. The CDR3 extends over 18 amino acids. Germline V gives CDR1 SGDLS, CDR2 YYNGEE. V was pared by 2 bases and J by 5 bases, with 26 bases between.

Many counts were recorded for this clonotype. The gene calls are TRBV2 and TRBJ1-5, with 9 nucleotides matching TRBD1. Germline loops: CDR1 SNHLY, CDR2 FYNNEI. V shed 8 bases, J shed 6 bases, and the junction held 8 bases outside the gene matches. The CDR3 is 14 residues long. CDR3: CASGGQGGSQPQHF. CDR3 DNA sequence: TGTGCCAGCGGGGGACAGGGCGGGAGTCAGCCCCAGCATTTT.

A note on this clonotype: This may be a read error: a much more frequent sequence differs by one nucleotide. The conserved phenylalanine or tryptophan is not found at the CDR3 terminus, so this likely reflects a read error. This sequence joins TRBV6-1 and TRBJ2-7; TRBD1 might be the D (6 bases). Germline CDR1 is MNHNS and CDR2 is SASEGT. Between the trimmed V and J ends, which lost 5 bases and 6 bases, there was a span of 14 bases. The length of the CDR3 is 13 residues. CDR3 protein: CASSMYRAGEQYL. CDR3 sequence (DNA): TGTGCCAGCAGTATGTACAGGGCGGGCGAGCAGTACCTC.